This T cell receptor beta chain emerged from a study of spatial heterogeneity in lung cancer (dated 2019 in TCRdb). For context, the study as a whole: Beta-chain transcripts were consistently detected in greater numbers than alpha-chain transcripts, which likely reflected higher beta-chain transcript abundance. In the raw uncorrected reads, each unique combination of TCR and UMI appeared on average more than ten times. TCR alpha and beta repertoires were quantitatively compared across multiple tumor regions, matched nontumor lung and blood in non-small cell lung cancer. Nonsynonymous mutation counts, determined by whole-exome sequencing of tumor tissue, were related to features of the TCR repertoire. At surgery, both alpha and beta chains were TCR-sequenced in 200 to 250 tumor regions, some 64 matched nontumor lung samples and just over 55 PBMC samples. What the authors observed across the whole study: Ubiquitous expanded tumor TCRs were found in blood more often at tumor resection than at routine follow-up. Additional single-cell paired TCR alpha and beta sequencing was considered necessary to confirm, at a functional level, the hypothesis that regional TCRs recognize regional mutations.

What this sample's time point label stands for: sample taken at primary tumor resection. Without any cell sorting, TCR sequencing was performed on whole RNA extracted either from tumor and nontumor lung tissue or from cryopreserved PBMC samples. The donors were some 72 patients from the lung TRACERx cohort who had early-stage, untreated non-small cell lung cancer. A patient was chosen for TCR sequencing only when enough RNA was available from at least two tumor regions. This clonotype is classified as medium-sized (0.01 to 0.1%). This clone's antigen is unknown. Base-call qualities are not available, and no considerably larger clone is one nucleotide away. Because this beta chain is a stray read in a library intended to capture alpha chains, its abundance should not be given much weight. V lost 4 bases and J lost 6 bases; the stretch between them is 3 bases long. The CDR3 runs 11 amino acids, cysteine and phenylalanine included. Of the read, only the CDR3 DNA is kept; its 33 bases are in frame from base 1. Via the germline V gene, CDR1 is MNHEY and CDR2 SVGEGT.

Libraries came from 5' RACE. TCRdb names NextSeq 500 as the instrument used. To allow correction of PCR and sequencing errors, the TCR library protocol tagged every TCR cDNA molecule with a unique molecular identifier. As for the authors' bioinformatics: TCR identification, UMI-based error correction and CDR3 extraction were all carried out with Decombinator tools. TCRs above a frequency of 2 per 1,000, corresponding to the top 1% of the tumor frequency distribution, were defined as expanded. Renyi diversity was computed with the R vegan package after each repertoire had been subsampled 100 times to 5,000 TCRs. CDR3 similarity networks were built from amino acid triplet string-kernel similarity, with CDR3s being connected when pairwise similarity was above 0.82. The public reads were reprocessed in TCRdb via fastp at Q25 and MiXCR, keeping in-frame beta chains. When rows share a CDR3 protein, they turn into one entry using the most common DNA and genes. TCRdb, rather than the study authors, made the V and J calls. Counted in this sample were roughly 10,000 distinct CDR3 sequences; around 6.5% of them appeared once. Roughly 28% of the sample is in the top ten clones.

The source material was PBMCs, sampled at surgery. The receptor's source is a male donor with early-stage non-small cell lung cancer. The chain is made from TRBV6-2 or TRBV6-3 and TRBJ2-2; confidence is insufficient to name the D gene. Here the CDR3 is given as CASSFSGELFF. The DNA is as follows: TGTGCCAGCAGTTTCTCCGGGGAGCTGTTTTTT.